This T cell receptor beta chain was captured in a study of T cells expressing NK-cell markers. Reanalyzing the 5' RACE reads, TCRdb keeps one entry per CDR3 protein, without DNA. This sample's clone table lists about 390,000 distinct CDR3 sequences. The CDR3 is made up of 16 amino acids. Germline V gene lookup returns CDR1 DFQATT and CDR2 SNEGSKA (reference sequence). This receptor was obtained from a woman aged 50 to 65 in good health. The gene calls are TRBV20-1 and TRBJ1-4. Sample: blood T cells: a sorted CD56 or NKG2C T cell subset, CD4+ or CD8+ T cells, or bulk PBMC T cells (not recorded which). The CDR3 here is CSADRQEPSRDEKLFF.